One sample yielded the 10 T cell receptor beta chains listed below, sequenced in a study of OX40 agonist ivuxolimab in advanced cancers. Libraries were prepared through the immunoSEQ multiplex PCR assay. The clones in this table, taken by TCRdb from immuneACCESS, are in-frame only. Not every clone is retained; where verified, under half of the shortfall comes from an unresolved V gene, and the cause of the rest is unknown. This sample lists 20,000 to 30,000 clones; 79% were detected once. Of the sample, more than 10% falls within the top ten clones. Sample: CD4+ or CD8+ T cells sorted from blood, taken in a trial of the OX40 agonist ivuxolimab. The receptors shown here come from an adult with an advanced solid tumor such as melanoma, head and neck, liver or kidney cancer.

The chain employs TRBV29-1 and TRBJ2-7, with D maybe TRBD1 (6 bases). Germline CDR1 and CDR2: SQVTM and ANQGSEA. V lost 1 base and J 0 bases, leaving 10 bases between the germline ends. The CDR3 is made up of 14 amino acids. DNA for the CDR3: TGCAGCGTTGAAGGTGGCAGGGGCTCCTACGAGCAGTACTTC. Encoded protein: CSVEGGRGSYEQYF.

The chain couples TRBV2 to TRBJ1-4; D is perhaps TRBD1 (5 bases). Trimming cost V 6 bases and J 4 bases, with 15 bases left between them. This CDR3 is 15 amino acids long. Germline lookup yields CDR1 SNHLY and CDR2 FYNNEI. The CDR3 DNA reads TGTGCCAGCAGAGACGACGGGACCTTTAATGAAAAACTGTTTTTT. This encodes CASRDDGTFNEKLFF. Filled out from reference TRBV2 and TRBJ1-4, the complete variable domain reads EPEVTQTPSHQVTQMGQEVILRCVPISNHLYFYWYRQILGQKVEFLVSFYNNEISEKSEIFDDQFSVERPDGSNFTLKIRSTKLEDSAMYFCASRDDGTFNEKLFFGSGTQLSVL.

The genes are TRBV30 and TRBJ2-7; a possible D gene is TRBD1 (5 bases). Trimming stripped 0 bases from V and 3 bases from J, with 9 bases between. The CDR3 is 13 residues long. CDR1 and CDR2 (germline): GTSNPN, SVGIG (reference sequence). Written as DNA, the CDR3 is TGTGCCTGGAGTGTGTGGGGCGGCTACGAGCAGTACTTC. Residues: CAWSVWGGYEQYF.

This clone was seen only a few times. V usage is TRBV28 and J usage is TRBJ1-3; D is undetermined. This CDR3 has 12 residues. CDR1 is MDHEN and CDR2 is SYDVKM in the germline V gene. Trimming pared 2 bases from V and 8 bases from J, leaving 7 bases between. The CDR3 DNA reads TGTGCCAGCAGTTTACCTAGGGACACCATATATTTT. Its translation is CASSLPRDTIYF.

The rearrangement uses TRBV29-1 and TRBJ1-2; tentative D call: TRBD1 (5 bases). V was trimmed by 5 bases and J by 3 bases, leaving 16 bases between them. The CDR3 sequence is 14 residues long. Per the germline V gene, CDR1 is SQVTM and CDR2 is ANQGSEA. CDR3 in amino acids: CSVISWGSHYGYTF. DNA of the CDR3: TGCAGCGTTATATCGTGGGGCAGCCACTATGGCTACACCTTC.

The V and J genes are TRBV5-1 and TRBJ1-1; 9 nucleotides line up with TRBD1. With 7 bases clipped from V and 4 bases from J, the junction kept 14 bases outside the gene matches. This CDR3 contains 16 residues. The germline V gene has CDR1 SGHRS and CDR2 YFSETQ. The CDR3 nucleotides are TGCGCCAGCGGAAGCCGGGACAGGGCATCAGGCACTGAAGCTTTCTTT. Translation: CASGSRDRASGTEAFF.

The V gene is TRBV4-2, the J gene TRBJ1-2, with D possibly being TRBD1 (6 bases). Trimming removed 0 bases from V and 2 bases from J, with 16 bases in between. The V gene's germline CDR1 is LGHNA and CDR2 YNFKEQ. The length of the CDR3 is 17 residues. CDR3 coding DNA: TGTGCCAGCAGCCAAGATAGGATTGACAGGCGGAACTATGGCTACACCTTC. Translation: CASSQDRIDRRNYGYTF.

The V gene is TRBV4-2, the J gene TRBJ1-5; no clear D gene. V gave up 5 bases and J gave up 5 bases, with 10 bases separating them. Germline V gene lookup returns CDR1 LGHNA and CDR2 YNFKEQ. The CDR3 runs to 13 residues. CDR3 sequence reads: CASSEGGDQPQHF. The DNA of the CDR3 is TGTGCCAGCAGCGAGGGTGGGGATCAGCCCCAGCATTTT.

This clone occurred a few times. The genes are TRBV7-3 and TRBJ1-1; D unresolved. The germline V gene has CDR1 SGHTA and CDR2 FQGTGA. V dropped 3 bases and J dropped 8 bases, with 13 bases sitting between them. CDR3 length: 13 residues. The CDR3 DNA reads as TGTGCCAGCAGCTTTGGAGGGCTTTCGGAAGCTTTCTTT. Translation gives CASSFGGLSEAFF.

The V call is TRBV30, the J call TRBJ1-1; D remains ambiguous. Per the germline V gene, CDR1 is GTSNPN and CDR2 is SVGIG (reference sequence). This CDR3 has 13 residues. V lost 3 bases, J lost 1 base, and 9 bases lay in between. Here the CDR3 reads CAWRIERNTEAFF. The CDR3 DNA is TGTGCCTGGAGGATCGAGAGGAACACTGAAGCTTTCTTT.